Below are 18 T cell receptor beta chains sequenced from a single sample in a study of T cell repertoires in cytomegalovirus infection (dated by TCRdb to between 2018 and 2020). These receptors' antigens are unknown. Sequencer: Illumina HiSeq 1500. The public reads were reprocessed in TCRdb via fastp at Q25 and MiXCR, keeping in-frame beta chains. Rows merge per CDR3 protein into single entries with the most common DNA and genes. Counted in this sample were 830,000 or so distinct CDR3 sequences; approximately 32% of them appeared once. Approximately 13% of the sample is held by the ten biggest clonotypes. In light of the paper, this sample's treatment or condition label describes: in vitro stimulation with specific CMV peptide epitopes to enrich CMV-specific T cells. Sequenced here: cultured CD8+ T cells from PBMCs, sampled from culture after CMV antigen stimulation. The receptor source for this set is a human donor in good health (CMV status not recorded). Some clones in this sample may be carry-over from other donors' samples.

The CDR3 bases are TGTGCCAGCTGCCGGGACGGCCTGTTCTATGGCTACACCTTC. Protein sequence: CASCRDGLFYGYTF. The chain couples TRBV6-2 or TRBV6-3 to TRBJ1-2; possibly TRBD1 for D (5 bases). There are 14 residues in the CDR3. Trimming pared 8 bases from V and 4 bases from J, leaving 17 bases between. Germline lookup yields CDR1 MNHEY and CDR2 SVGEGT.

In this sample, this clonotype turned up a few times. The chain employs TRBV12-3 or TRBV12-4 and TRBJ2-1; the D call may be TRBD1 or TRBD2 (6 bases each). Between the trimmed V and J ends, which lost 3 bases and 5 bases, there was a span of 14 bases. The CDR3 loop spans 15 amino acids. The CDR3 here is CASSLGAGPDNEQFF. The CDR3 DNA reads as TGTGCCAGCAGTTTGGGGGCGGGGCCGGACAATGAGCAGTTCTTC.

As to this clonotype: Since a much larger clone is just one base distant, this may be a read error. This rearrangement joins TRBV7-2 to TRBJ1-2; 10 positions agree with TRBD1. The CDR3 spans 15 residues. Germline V gene data show CDR1 as SGHTA and CDR2 as FQGNSA. The V gene end was trimmed by 5 bases and the J gene end by 7 bases; junction bases not matched to a gene: 10. Here the CDR3 DNA reads TGTGCCAGCAGCACCTCGACAGGGGGCGCGGTTGGCTACACCTTC. It yields the protein CASSTSTGGAVGYTF.

The CDR3 loop reads CSVGQGNTGELFF. Here the CDR3 DNA reads TGCAGCGTGGGACAGGGGAACACCGGGGAGCTGTTTTTT. V and J are TRBV29-1 and TRBJ2-2; TRBD1 aligns across 9 bases. The CDR3 has 13 residues. In germline, CDR1 is SQVTM, CDR2 ANQGSEA. V gave up 6 bases and J gave up 1 base; unmatched junction bases: 0.

This clonotype was detected many times. V and J are TRBV7-2 and TRBJ1-5, with a tentative D call TRBD1 (6 bases). The germline V and J ends were trimmed by 5 bases and 3 bases, with 14 bases remaining between them. The CDR3 has 15 residues. Looked up from germline, CDR1 is SGHTA and CDR2 is FQGNSA. CDR3 sequence (DNA): TGTGCCAGCAGCGATGGACAGATTACCAATCAGCCCCAGCATTTT. This translates into CASSDGQITNQPQHF. Full variable domain (missing parts from reference TRBV7-2 and TRBJ1-5): GAGVSQSPSNKVTEKGKDVELRCDPISGHTALYWYRQSLGQGLEFLIYFQGNSAPDKSGLPSDRFSAERTGGSVSTLTIQRTQQEDSAVYLCASSDGQITNQPQHFGDGTRLSIL.

This sequence joins TRBV20-1 and TRBJ1-4; TRBD1 aligns across 10 bases. CDR1 is DFQATT, CDR2 SNEGSKA, per germline (reference sequence). V was pared by 0 bases and J by 7 bases, with 14 bases of the junction left unmatched. CDR3 length: 18 amino acids. The DNA of the CDR3 is TGCAGTGCTAGAGATCTCGGGACAGGGGCCAAGGGGAGTGAAAAACTGTTTTTT. This sequence encodes CSARDLGTGAKGSEKLFF.

This clonotype was picked up a small number of times. J is TRBJ2-1 and V is TRBV27, with 9 positions matching TRBD2. V was clipped by 3 bases and J by 3 bases; unmatched bases: 6. This CDR3 is 16 amino acids long. The germline V gene has CDR1 MNHEY and CDR2 SMNVEV (reference sequence). This chain's CDR3 is CASSLISGGNYNEQFF. The CDR3 DNA is TGTGCCAGCAGTTTGATTAGCGGGGGAAACTACAATGAGCAGTTCTTC.

This clonotype was seen a handful of times. The chain's CDR3 is CASSSGARGRYYEQYF. The DNA of the CDR3 is TGTGCCAGCAGCTCAGGGGCCAGGGGGCGATACTACGAGCAGTACTTC. The chain is built from TRBV7-9 and TRBJ2-7; 8 positions agree with TRBD1. With V trimmed by 4 bases and J by 3 bases, 11 bases remained unmatched. This CDR3 has 16 residues. The germline V gene encodes CDR1 SEHNR and CDR2 FQNEAQ (reference sequence).

This clonotype occurred a few times. V usage is TRBV19 and J usage is TRBJ1-5, with D unresolved. V was trimmed by 5 bases and J by 7 bases, leaving 15 bases between them. The CDR3 runs 14 residues. Germline V lookup: CDR1 LNHDA, CDR2 SQIVND (reference sequence). As DNA, the CDR3 is TGTGCCAGTAGTGCCACGAGGGCACGACAGCCCCAGCATTTT. It specifies CASSATRARQPQHF.

As for this clonotype: One end of the junction fails to match germline, which may point to a read error. The chain has TRBV11-1 and TRBJ1-2, with 9 nucleotides matching TRBD1. The CDR3 has 14 residues. Germline V gene data show CDR1 as SGHAT and CDR2 as FQDESV (reference sequence). The CDR3 sequence is CVSSVQGAGSGYTF. DNA of the CDR3: TGTGTCAGCAGCGTACAGGGGGCCGGCTCTGGCTACACCTTC.

The table lists this clonotype with a few counts. The chain recombines TRBV28 with TRBJ1-5; no firm D call. The length of the CDR3 is 14 residues. The V and J ends lost 1 base and 4 bases respectively, with 8 bases between them. CDR1 is MDHEN and CDR2 is SYDVKM in the germline V gene. CDR3 sequence reads: CASSLFGINQPQHF. The CDR3 DNA reads TGTGCCAGCAGTTTATTCGGTATTAATCAGCCCCAGCATTTT.

The V call is TRBV12-5, the J call TRBJ1-1; no clear D gene. V dropped 1 base and J dropped 0 bases, with 6 bases sitting between them. The CDR3 length is 14 residues. Germline V gives CDR1 LGHNT, CDR2 FRNRAP. CDR3 sequence (DNA): TGTGCTAGTGGTTTGGCCCGCTTGAACACTGAAGCTTTCTTT. As protein: CASGLARLNTEAFF. Looking up the rest from reference TRBV12-5 and TRBJ1-1 gives the full variable domain: DARVTQTPRHKVTEMGQEVTMRCQPILGHNTVFWYRQTMMQGLELLAYFRNRAPLDDSGMPKDRFSAEMPDATLATLKIQPSEPRDSAVYFCASGLARLNTEAFFGQGTRLTVV.

V usage is TRBV6-1 and J usage is TRBJ2-2, with a possible D match to TRBD2 (5 bases). V shed 7 bases and J shed 2 bases, with 11 bases lying between them. The germline V gene encodes CDR1 MNHNS and CDR2 SASEGT. The CDR3 totals 14 residues. CDR3 amino acids: CASIARANTGELFF. DNA of the CDR3: TGTGCCAGCATAGCGCGGGCTAACACCGGGGAGCTGTTTTTT.

The V call is TRBV7-2, the J call TRBJ1-2, with a tentative D call TRBD1 (5 bases). Trimming removed 4 bases from V and 4 bases from J, with 10 bases in between. The germline V gene encodes CDR1 SGHTA and CDR2 FQGNSA. CDR3 length: 13 amino acids. The CDR3 is CASSWGQLYGYTF. The CDR3 nucleotides are TGTGCCAGCAGCTGGGGCCAGCTCTATGGCTACACCTTC. The full variable domain, with the rest looked up from reference TRBV7-2 and TRBJ1-2, is GAGVSQSPSNKVTEKGKDVELRCDPISGHTALYWYRQSLGQGLEFLIYFQGNSAPDKSGLPSDRFSAERTGGSVSTLTIQRTQQEDSAVYLCASSWGQLYGYTFGSGTRLTVV.

The genes are TRBV7-6 and TRBJ1-6, with 7 bases aligning to TRBD1. Trimming removed 10 bases from V and 7 bases from J; junction bases left unmatched: 10. Germline V CDR1 and CDR2: SGHVS, FNYEAQ. This CDR3 comprises 14 residues. CDR3 region: CATPAGQENSPLHF. CDR3 DNA sequence: TGTGCCACCCCCGCAGGACAGGAAAATTCACCCCTCCACTTT.

This clonotype was found once. The chain is built from TRBV6-2 or TRBV6-3 and TRBJ1-2, with D uncertain. Between the trimmed V and J ends, which lost 2 bases and 8 bases, there was a span of 9 bases. CDR1 and CDR2 (germline): MNHEY, SVGEGT. The CDR3 length is 12 residues. The CDR3 sequence is CASSYGPIGYTF. The CDR3 DNA reads TGTGCCAGCAGTTACGGCCCGATCGGCTACACCTTC.

The V call is TRBV5-5, the J call TRBJ1-5, with D possibly matching TRBD1 (5 bases). This CDR3 is built from 15 residues. Germline-derived CDR1 and CDR2 are SGHKS and YYEKEE (reference sequence). Deletions cut 4 bases from V and 4 bases from J, with 15 bases between. CDR3 nucleotides: TGTGCCAGCAGCCCTGGGGACGGGGGAAATCAGCCCCAGCATTTT. As protein: CASSPGDGGNQPQHF. The full variable domain, completed using reference TRBV5-5 and TRBJ1-5, is DAGVTQSPTHLIKTRGQQVTLRCSPISGHKSVSWYQQVLGQGPQFIFQYYEKEERGRGNFPDRFSARQFPNYSSELNVNALLLGDSALYLCASSPGDGGNQPQHFGDGTRLSIL.

The rearrangement joins TRBV5-1 to TRBJ2-3; 10 bases align to TRBD2. The junction had 6 bases not matched to a gene; V was cut back by 0 bases and J by 2 bases. The germline V gene encodes CDR1 SGHRS and CDR2 YFSETQ. This CDR3 contains 17 residues. The DNA for the CDR3 is TGCGCCAGCAGCTTGGAGTGGGGACTAGCGATCACAGATACGCAGTATTTT. Protein sequence: CASSLEWGLAITDTQYF.